Listed here are 19 T cell receptor beta chains from one sample, sequenced in a study of CD8 T cells in ankylosing spondylitis. TCRdb reprocessed the 5' RACE reads via MiXCR and lists one record per CDR3 protein. This repertoire shows under 250,000 distinct CDR3 sequences, approximately 10% found once; its top ten account for approximately 2.5%. The sample consisted of blood, either unsorted or a sorted T cell fraction (not recorded which). All receptors come from a male donor with ankylosing spondylitis or in good health (not recorded which).

This clonotype was detected a few times. This chain joins TRBV29-1 and TRBJ2-7; D possibly corresponds to TRBD2 (5 bases). This CDR3 has 12 residues. Germline assignment: CDR1 SQVTM and CDR2 ANQGSEA. The V end lost 0 bases, the J end lost 3 bases, and 6 bases lay between the germline ends. The CDR3 bases are TGCAGCGTTGAAGATGGAGGCTACGAGCAGTACTTC. As protein: CSVEDGGYEQYF.

This clonotype was observed at least ten times. The J gene is TRBJ2-2, the V gene TRBV7-9; TRBD1 is a possible D gene (5 bases). This CDR3 contains 13 residues. Trimming stripped 4 bases from V and 3 bases from J, with 6 bases between. Germline V CDR1 and CDR2: SEHNR, FQNEAQ (reference sequence). The CDR3 DNA follows: TGTGCCAGCAGCTCAGGGTACACCGGGGAGCTGTTTTTT. Protein: CASSSGYTGELFF.

This clonotype was counted many times. The chain uses TRBV4-2 and TRBJ2-2; D gene unclear. The V end lost 0 bases, the J end lost 3 bases, and 2 bases lay between the germline ends. Germline V gene sequence: CDR1 LGHNA, CDR2 YNFKEQ. This CDR3 has 13 amino acids. CDR3 in amino acids: CASSQEHTGELFF. DNA for the CDR3: TGTGCCAGCAGCCAAGAGCACACCGGGGAGCTGTTTTTT.

V usage is TRBV6-4 and J usage is TRBJ1-1; TRBD1 is a possible D gene (6 bases). V was shortened by 4 bases and J by 10 bases, with 16 bases between the two germline ends. The CDR3 is made up of 13 amino acids. From germline, CDR1 is MRHNA and CDR2 SNTAGT. CDR3 loop: CASSGTKARGAFF. CDR3 coding DNA: TGTGCCAGCAGTGGCACGAAGGCCAGGGGAGCTTTCTTT.

This clonotype was picked up many times. The J gene is TRBJ2-7, the V gene TRBV20-1; 12 bases align to TRBD2. Germline loops: CDR1 DFQATT, CDR2 SNEGSKA (reference sequence). The CDR3 runs to 14 residues. V was pared by 4 bases and J by 3 bases, with 4 bases of the junction left unmatched. The CDR3 coding sequence is TGCAGTGCTACCACTAGCGGGAGGAACTACGAGCAGTACTTC. It is translated as CSATTSGRNYEQYF.

This clonotype was seen repeatedly, ten times or more. The J gene is TRBJ2-1, the V gene TRBV15; D assignment may be TRBD1 or TRBD2 (5 bases each). V was cut by 0 bases and J by 8 bases, with 14 bases left in between. The CDR3 sequence is 15 residues long. The germline V gene encodes CDR1 LNHNV and CDR2 YYDKDF (reference sequence). The CDR3 spells CATSREGRENDEQFF. The CDR3 DNA reads as TGTGCCACCAGCAGAGAGGGCAGGGAGAACGATGAGCAGTTCTTC.

This clonotype was seen ten or more times. The V and J genes are TRBV5-1 and TRBJ1-1; D call uncertain. The CDR3 totals 14 residues. V was pared by 2 bases and J by 5 bases, with 13 bases between. The germline V gene encodes CDR1 SGHRS and CDR2 YFSETQ. The CDR3 DNA sequence: TGCGCCAGCAGCTTACCCTCCCCGGGAACTGAAGCTTTCTTT. Amino acids: CASSLPSPGTEAFF.

This clonotype appeared many times. The V and J genes are TRBV7-9 and TRBJ2-3; D gene unclear. Germline lookup yields CDR1 SEHNR and CDR2 FQNEAQ (reference sequence). V was trimmed by 3 bases and J by 5 bases, leaving 3 bases between them. CDR3 size: 11 residues. CDR3 coding DNA: TGTGCCAGCAGCTTTCAAGATACGCAGTATTTT. Its protein is CASSFQDTQYF.

This clonotype was detected many times. The chain links TRBV20-1 to TRBJ2-7; possibly TRBD1 or TRBD2 for D (5 bases each). Trimming took off 0 bases at V and 7 bases at J, with 13 bases between the two ends. CDR3 length: 13 residues. Germline CDR1 and CDR2: DFQATT and SNEGSKA (reference sequence). The CDR3: CSARDRGVGEQYF. The CDR3 nucleotides are TGCAGTGCTAGAGATAGAGGGGTGGGGGAGCAGTACTTC.

This rearrangement joins TRBV5-1 to TRBJ2-1; perhaps D is TRBD1 or TRBD2 (5 bases each). The CDR3 contains 13 residues. V lost 6 bases, J lost 8 bases, and 15 bases lay in between. In germline, CDR1 is SGHRS, CDR2 YFSETQ. Here the CDR3 DNA reads TGCGCCAGCACTTTCATGGGGGTGGATGAGCAGTTCTTC. It encodes CASTFMGVDEQFF.

The sample holds many counts of this clonotype. This sequence joins TRBV20-1 and TRBJ2-5, with D possibly TRBD1 on 6 matching bases. The CDR3 runs to 14 residues. Trimming took 6 bases from V and 4 from J, leaving 18 bases between them. The germline V gene encodes CDR1 DFQATT and CDR2 SNEGSKA (reference sequence). CDR3 sequence: CSADPRGLGETQYF. CDR3 in DNA: TGCAGTGCGGACCCCAGGGGCTTGGGAGAGACCCAGTACTTC.

This clonotype was counted only a few times. V usage is TRBV24-1 and J usage is TRBJ1-2, with a possible D match to TRBD1 (5 bases). Germline CDR1 KGHDR, CDR2 SFDVKD. The V gene lost 4 bases and the J gene lost 8 bases, with 13 bases spanning the gap. There are 13 residues in the CDR3. Written as DNA, the CDR3 is TGTGCCACCAGTGACCCGGACATTGAAGGCTACACCTTC. As protein: CATSDPDIEGYTF.

This clonotype has more than one count but fewer than ten. This chain connects TRBV20-1 to TRBJ2-7; 10 bases line up with TRBD1. Germline V gives CDR1 DFQATT, CDR2 SNEGSKA (reference sequence). The CDR3 is 15 residues long. J was trimmed by 4 bases and V by 5 bases; bases with no gene match: 11. The CDR3 is CSAEAWDRGRYEQYF. CDR3 nucleotides: TGCAGTGCTGAGGCGTGGGACAGGGGTCGGTACGAGCAGTACTTC.

This clonotype was recorded at least ten times. This rearrangement joins TRBV5-1 to TRBJ2-3; D possibly corresponds to TRBD1 (7 bases). V was clipped by 4 bases and J by 5 bases, with 14 bases between them. The CDR3 is 14 residues long. CDR1 is SGHRS and CDR2 is YFSETQ in the germline V gene. The DNA for the CDR3 is TGCGCCAGCAGCCTGGAGGGGGCCAGAGATACGCAGTATTTT. Amino acids: CASSLEGARDTQYF.

This clonotype was seen more than once but under ten times. This chain joins TRBV6-1 and TRBJ1-4, with D possibly matching TRBD1 (6 bases). Trimming removed 6 bases at V and 1 base at J, with 15 bases between. CDR3 size: 16 residues. The germline CDR1 and CDR2 sequences are MNHNS and SASEGT. This chain's CDR3 is CASSDQTGRTNEKLFF. The CDR3 coding sequence is TGTGCCAGCAGCGACCAAACAGGGCGAACTAATGAAAAACTGTTTTTT.

Comments on this clonotype: This may arise from a read error, as a much more abundant clone is one base away. V is TRBV14 and J is TRBJ2-7; 8 positions match TRBD1. The CDR3 is 15 amino acids. Germline lookup yields CDR1 SGHDN and CDR2 FVKESK. Here the CDR3 reads CVSSLPGTGPYEQYF. For the CDR3, the DNA is TGTGTCAGCAGCCTACCCGGGACAGGACCATACGAGCAGTACTTC.

On this clonotype: This may arise from a read error, as a much more abundant clone is one base away. The rearrangement links TRBV5-1 to TRBJ2-7; 10 bases line up with TRBD1. CDR3 length: 14 amino acids. Trimming removed 9 bases from V and 4 bases from J; junction bases left unmatched: 10. Germline V gene sequence: CDR1 SGHRS, CDR2 YFSETQ. CDR3 DNA sequence: TGCGCCAACAGGACCGGGACAGGGGAATACGAGCAGTACTTC. Translation: CANRTGTGEYEQYF.

The CDR3 DNA is TGTGCCAGCAGCATCGGGACTAGCGGGGGCTGGGAGACCCAGTACTTC. As protein: CASSIGTSGGWETQYF. The chain joins TRBV7-9 to TRBJ2-5; 14 bases are shared with TRBD2. The length of the CDR3 is 16 residues. The V gene end was trimmed by 5 bases and the J gene end by 5 bases; junction bases not matched to a gene: 7. CDR1 is SEHNR and CDR2 is FQNEAQ in the germline V gene (reference sequence).

This clonotype was recorded at least ten times. The rearrangement links TRBV20-1 to TRBJ2-2, with 8 bases fitting TRBD1. Per the germline V gene, CDR1 is DFQATT and CDR2 is SNEGSKA (reference sequence). V was clipped by 0 bases and J by 5 bases; unmatched bases: 5. CDR3 length: 15 amino acids. In nucleotides, the CDR3 is TGCAGTGCTAGAGATGTGCAGGGGGCGACCGGGGAGCTGTTTTTT. The encoded protein is CSARDVQGATGELFF.